The clone carrying this TCR beta chain was seen repeatedly, ten times or more. The antigen remains undetermined. The CDR3 runs 16 residues. CDR1 and CDR2 (germline): SGHVS, FQNEAQ. V was pared by 4 bases and J by 4 bases, with 9 bases of the junction left unmatched. These data are taken from a study of T cells after yellow fever vaccination. General study findings and limits: Abundant clonotypes from the bulk population could contaminate FACS-sorted repertoires.

TCRdb analysed the 5' RACE reads with MiXCR anew, one entry per CDR3 protein. The sample lists 500,000 to 650,000 distinct CDR3 sequences, less than 15% occurring once. This clonotype was obtained from a young man who received the YFV17D yellow fever vaccine. Sequencing used PBMCs, obtained on the day of the yellow fever booster vaccination. The chain carries TRBV7-8 and TRBJ2-1; 8 bases are a match to TRBD2. This CDR3 is CASSSEGLATYNEQFF. The CDR3 DNA reads TGTGCCAGCAGCTCCGAAGGACTAGCTACATACAATGAGCAGTTCTTC.